The 9 T cell receptor beta chains in this list originate from one sample, sequenced in a study of read filtering for tumor transcriptome and immune sequencing. Molecular barcoded adaptors covering alpha/delta and beta/gamma chains were used on 400 ng RNA. TCRdb independently ran MiXCR on the reads; one entry per CDR3 protein. This sample has more than 45,000 distinct CDR3 sequences, with around an eighth found just once. Sequencing was performed on a population of CD138-negative cells sorted from bone marrow. Source of these receptors: a donor at least 40 years old with multiple myeloma.

This clonotype was seen at least ten times. This chain joins TRBV27 and TRBJ1-1; 7 nucleotides match TRBD1. This CDR3 has 16 residues. The ends lost 3 bases at V and 1 base at J; junction bases unmatched: 8. Germline CDR1 is MNHEY and CDR2 is SMNVEV (reference sequence). CDR3 in amino acids: CASSFHRGQSNTEAFF. DNA for the CDR3: TGTGCCAGCAGTTTTCACAGGGGCCAATCGAACACTGAAGCTTTCTTT.

This clonotype showed up just a few times. The V and J genes are TRBV4-2 and TRBJ2-3, with TRBD1 as a possible D gene (5 bases). Germline CDR1 reads LGHNA; CDR2 reads YNFKEQ. V lost 4 bases and J 8 bases, leaving 19 bases between the germline ends. The CDR3 loop spans 15 amino acids. The chain's CDR3 is CASSPVGRQSGTQYF. CDR3 sequence (DNA): TGTGCCAGCAGCCCGGTGGGGCGGCAATCGGGTACGCAGTATTTT.

This clonotype was recorded many times. The chain carries TRBV5-6 and TRBJ2-5; 7 bases align to TRBD1. The germline V gene encodes CDR1 SGHDT and CDR2 YYEEEE. The CDR3 has 14 residues. Losses at the gene ends were 4 bases for V and 2 bases for J; bases not matched to a gene: 5. For the CDR3, the DNA is TGTGCCAGCAGCAAAAGGACAGGTCAAGAGACCCAGTACTTC. It translates to CASSKRTGQETQYF.

This clonotype was seen at least ten times. The V call is TRBV14, the J call TRBJ1-6; unclear D gene. Trimming took off 3 bases at V and 3 bases at J, with 9 bases between the two ends. This CDR3 contains 15 residues. CDR1 is SGHDN, CDR2 FVKESK, per germline. CDR3 nucleotide sequence: TGTGCCAGCAGCCAGGGCAGCTACTATAATTCACCCCTCCACTTT. Translated: CASSQGSYYNSPLHF.

This clonotype was observed at least ten times. This chain connects TRBV12-3 or TRBV12-4 to TRBJ1-1; maybe TRBD1 (5 bases). V lost 3 bases, J lost 1 base, and 12 bases lay in between. The CDR3 extends over 15 amino acids. The chain's CDR3 is CASSFGWGENTEAFF. CDR3 sequence (DNA): TGTGCCAGCAGTTTCGGCTGGGGGGAGAACACTGAAGCTTTCTTT.

This clonotype occurred many times. The DNA for the CDR3 is TGCGCCAGCAGCTTGGCCGCCTCGGGACAGGGAAATCAGCCCCAGCATTTT. The encoded protein is CASSLAASGQGNQPQHF. This sequence joins TRBV5-1 and TRBJ1-5, with 9 bases aligning to TRBD1. In germline, CDR1 is SGHRS, CDR2 YFSETQ. V lost 0 bases to trimming and J lost 4 bases; unmatched junction nucleotides: 8. There are 17 residues in the CDR3.

This clonotype was picked up many times. The chain recombines TRBV4-2 with TRBJ1-5; D gene unclear. V lost 0 bases to trimming and J lost 5 bases, with 8 bases between them. The CDR3 length is 14 residues. Germline CDR1 reads LGHNA; CDR2 reads YNFKEQ. CDR3 nucleotide sequence: TGTGCCAGCAGCCAAGATAATGCGGATCAGCCCCAGCATTTT. Its protein is CASSQDNADQPQHF.

Remarks on this clonotype: The missing conserved phenylalanine or tryptophan at the end of this CDR3 makes a read error likely. This chain links TRBV20-1 with TRBJ1-5; D gene uncertain. There are 13 residues in the CDR3. Germline loops: CDR1 DFQATT, CDR2 SNEGSKA (reference sequence). The germline V and J ends were trimmed by 0 bases and 4 bases, with 7 bases remaining between them. The DNA for the CDR3 is TGCAGTGCTAGAGATTCCCAAAATCAGCCCCAGCATTTA. Protein product: CSARDSQNQPQHL.

This clonotype was detected many times. The rearrangement uses TRBV10-3 and TRBJ2-5, with D uncertain. Trimming took 3 bases from V and 3 from J, leaving 5 bases between them. Germline assignment: CDR1 ENHRY and CDR2 SYGVKD. This CDR3 region has 12 residues. CDR3 sequence: CAISEAKETQYF. Here the CDR3 DNA reads TGTGCCATCAGTGAAGCGAAAGAGACCCAGTACTTC.